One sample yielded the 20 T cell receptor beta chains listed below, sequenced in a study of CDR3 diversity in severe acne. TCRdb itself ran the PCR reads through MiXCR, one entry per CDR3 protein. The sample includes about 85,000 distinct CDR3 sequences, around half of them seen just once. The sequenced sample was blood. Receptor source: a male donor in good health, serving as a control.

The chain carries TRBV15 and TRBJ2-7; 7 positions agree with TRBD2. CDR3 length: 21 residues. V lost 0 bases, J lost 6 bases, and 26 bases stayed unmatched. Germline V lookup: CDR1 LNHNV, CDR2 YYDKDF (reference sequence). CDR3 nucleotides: TGTGCCACCAGCAGAGATTCAGGCGGGAGTCCTTATATTGACCTATTCAGCGAGCAGTACTTC. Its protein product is CATSRDSGGSPYIDLFSEQYF.

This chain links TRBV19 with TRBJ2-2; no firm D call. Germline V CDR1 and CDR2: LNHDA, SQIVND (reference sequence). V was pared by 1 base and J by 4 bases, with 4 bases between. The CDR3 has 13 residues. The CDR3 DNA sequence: TGTGCCAGTAGTATAGCGGTCACCGGGGAGCTGTTTTTT. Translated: CASSIAVTGELFF.

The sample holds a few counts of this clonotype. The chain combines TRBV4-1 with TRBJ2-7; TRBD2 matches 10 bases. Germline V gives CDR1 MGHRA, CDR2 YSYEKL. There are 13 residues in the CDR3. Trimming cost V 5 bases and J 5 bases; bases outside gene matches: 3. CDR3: CASSDGLADEQYF. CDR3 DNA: TGCGCCAGCAGCGACGGACTAGCGGACGAGCAGTACTTC.

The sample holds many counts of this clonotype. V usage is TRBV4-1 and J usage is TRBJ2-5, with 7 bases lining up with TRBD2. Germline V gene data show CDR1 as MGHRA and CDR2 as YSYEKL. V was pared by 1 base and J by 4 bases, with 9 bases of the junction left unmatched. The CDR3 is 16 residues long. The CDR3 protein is CASSQGPLAVLETQYF. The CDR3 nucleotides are TGCGCCAGCAGCCAAGGCCCCCTAGCGGTTTTAGAGACCCAGTACTTC.

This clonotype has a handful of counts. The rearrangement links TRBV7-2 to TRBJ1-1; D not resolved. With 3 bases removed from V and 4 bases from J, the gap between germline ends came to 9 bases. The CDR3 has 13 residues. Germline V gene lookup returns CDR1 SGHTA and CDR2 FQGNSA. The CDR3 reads CASSLGRLTEAFF. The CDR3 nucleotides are TGTGCCAGCAGCTTGGGCCGACTCACTGAAGCTTTCTTT.

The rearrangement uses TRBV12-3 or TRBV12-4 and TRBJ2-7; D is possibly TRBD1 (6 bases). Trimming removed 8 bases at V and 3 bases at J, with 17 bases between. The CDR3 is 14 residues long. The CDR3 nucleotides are TGTGCCAGCTCACCCACAGGGAACAACTACGAGCAGTACTTC. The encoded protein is CASSPTGNNYEQYF.

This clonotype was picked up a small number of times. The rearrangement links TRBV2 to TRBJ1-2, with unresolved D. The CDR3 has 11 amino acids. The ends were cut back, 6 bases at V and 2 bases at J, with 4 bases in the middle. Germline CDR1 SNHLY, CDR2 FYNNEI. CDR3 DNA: TGTGCCAGCAGCCAAAACTATGGCTACACCTTC. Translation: CASSQNYGYTF.

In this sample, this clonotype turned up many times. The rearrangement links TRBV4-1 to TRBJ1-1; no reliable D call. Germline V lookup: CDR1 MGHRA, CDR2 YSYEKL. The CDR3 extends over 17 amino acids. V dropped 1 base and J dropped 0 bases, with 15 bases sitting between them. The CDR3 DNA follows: TGCGCCAGCAGCCAAGCGTCGGACCGCTCTTTGAACACTGAAGCTTTCTTT. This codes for CASSQASDRSLNTEAFF.

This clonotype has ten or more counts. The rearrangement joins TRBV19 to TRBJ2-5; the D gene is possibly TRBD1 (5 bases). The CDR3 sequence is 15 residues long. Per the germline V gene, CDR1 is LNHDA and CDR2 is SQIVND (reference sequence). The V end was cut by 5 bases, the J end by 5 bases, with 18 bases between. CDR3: CASSALDRIGETQYF. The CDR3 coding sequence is TGTGCCAGTAGTGCCCTAGACAGAATCGGGGAGACCCAGTACTTC.

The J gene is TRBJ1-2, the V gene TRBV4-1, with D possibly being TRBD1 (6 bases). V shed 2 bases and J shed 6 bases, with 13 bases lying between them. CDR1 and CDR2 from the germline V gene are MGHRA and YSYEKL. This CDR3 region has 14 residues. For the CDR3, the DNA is TGCGCCAGCAGCCAACCAAGGGACAAAGATGGCTACACCTTC. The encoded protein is CASSQPRDKDGYTF.

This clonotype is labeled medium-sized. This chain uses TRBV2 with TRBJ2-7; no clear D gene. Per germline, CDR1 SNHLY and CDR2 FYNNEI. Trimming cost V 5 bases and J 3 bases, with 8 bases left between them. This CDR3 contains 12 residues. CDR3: CASSRTVYEQYF. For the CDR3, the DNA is TGTGCCAGCAGTCGTACAGTCTACGAGCAGTACTTC.

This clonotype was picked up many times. The CDR3 sequence is CATSSGGSAADTQYF. The CDR3 nucleotides read TGTGCCACCAGCAGCGGCGGGAGTGCGGCAGATACGCAGTATTTT. V and J are TRBV15 and TRBJ2-3, with TRBD2 matching over 7 bases. Germline V lookup: CDR1 LNHNV, CDR2 YYDKDF (reference sequence). The CDR3 covers 15 residues. Trimming took 3 bases from V and 4 from J; bases not matched to a gene: 7.

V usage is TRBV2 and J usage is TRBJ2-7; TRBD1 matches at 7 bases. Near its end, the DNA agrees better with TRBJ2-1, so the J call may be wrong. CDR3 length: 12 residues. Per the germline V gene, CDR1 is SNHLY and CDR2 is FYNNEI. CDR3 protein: CASSPGGYEQFF. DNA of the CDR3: TGTGCCAGCAGTCCAGGGGGATATGAGCAGTTCTTC.

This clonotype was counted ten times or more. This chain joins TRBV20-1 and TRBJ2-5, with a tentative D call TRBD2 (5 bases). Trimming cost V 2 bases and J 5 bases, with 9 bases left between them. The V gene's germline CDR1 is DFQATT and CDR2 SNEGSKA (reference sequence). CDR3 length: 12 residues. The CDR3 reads CSARSPGETQYF. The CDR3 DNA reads TGCAGTGCTAGAAGTCCGGGGGAGACCCAGTACTTC.

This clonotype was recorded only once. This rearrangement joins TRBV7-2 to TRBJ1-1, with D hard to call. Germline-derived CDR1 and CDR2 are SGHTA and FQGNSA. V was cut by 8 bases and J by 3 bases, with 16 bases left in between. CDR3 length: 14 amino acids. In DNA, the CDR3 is TGTGCCAGCGGCCTGCCGGACGTGGACACTGAAGCTTTCTTT. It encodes CASGLPDVDTEAFF.

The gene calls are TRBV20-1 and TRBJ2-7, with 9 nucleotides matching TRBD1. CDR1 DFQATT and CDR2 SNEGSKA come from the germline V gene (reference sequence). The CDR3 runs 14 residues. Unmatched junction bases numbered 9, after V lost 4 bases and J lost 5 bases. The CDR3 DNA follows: TGCAGTGCTAATACAGGGGGCGAGAGGGACGAGCAGTACTTC. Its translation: CSANTGGERDEQYF.

The CDR3 here is CASSEGGRTSEQYF. CDR3 nucleotide sequence: TGCGCCAGCAGTGAGGGTGGCAGAACCAGCGAGCAGTACTTC. The V and J genes are TRBV10-1 and TRBJ2-7, with D hard to call. The ends were cut back, 2 bases at V and 6 bases at J, with 14 bases in the middle. The CDR3 consists of 14 residues. Germline-derived CDR1 and CDR2 are WNHNN and SYGVQD (reference sequence).

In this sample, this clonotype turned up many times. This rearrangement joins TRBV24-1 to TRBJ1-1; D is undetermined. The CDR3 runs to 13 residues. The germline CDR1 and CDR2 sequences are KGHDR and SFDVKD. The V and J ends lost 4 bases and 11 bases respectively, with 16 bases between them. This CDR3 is CATSDSDPSRAFF. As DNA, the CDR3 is TGTGCCACCAGTGACTCGGACCCTTCGAGGGCTTTCTTT.

This CDR3 is CASSNQGRSHSPLHF. The CDR3 DNA sequence: TGTGCCAGCAGTAACCAGGGTCGGAGCCATTCACCCCTCCACTTT. The chain has TRBV12-3 or TRBV12-4 and TRBJ1-6, with D maybe TRBD1 (5 bases). Trimming stripped 5 bases from V and 8 bases from J, with 16 bases between. CDR3 length equals 15 residues.

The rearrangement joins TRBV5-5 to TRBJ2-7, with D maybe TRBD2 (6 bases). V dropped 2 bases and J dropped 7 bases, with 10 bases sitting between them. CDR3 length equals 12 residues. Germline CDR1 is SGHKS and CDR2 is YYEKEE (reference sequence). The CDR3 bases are TGTGCCAGCAGCTTCCGGGGAGGTGAGCAGTACTTC. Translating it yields CASSFRGGEQYF.